This entry concerns a single T cell receptor beta chain. CDR1 KGHDR and CDR2 SFDVKD come from the germline V gene. This CDR3 is built from 14 residues. With 3 bases removed from V and 4 bases from J, the gap between germline ends came to 9 bases. The data stem from a study of blood T cell repertoires in COVID-19. Looking at the study overall: Collection of acute and convalescent COVID-19 samples took place in the United States, Italy and Spain. PBMCs, B-cell-depleted T cells, or T cells were the source of the cDNA or gDNA that made up the material.

Repertoires were generated with immunoSEQ multiplex PCR, while TCRdb's copy carries only in-frame clones and drops some. The sample includes 310,000 or so clones, roughly 92% seen only once; the top ten take about 2.2%. Recruited during active infection, patients (from Seattle) were subsequently followed longitudinally. Sequencing was performed on peripheral blood. The chain uses TRBV24-1 and TRBJ2-1; a weak D match, TRBD2 (6 bases). This clonotype was obtained from a woman in her 30s with COVID-19, enrolled during active disease. CDR3 coding DNA: TGTGCCACCAGTGATCCCGGGAGTTACAATGAGCAGTTCTTC. This codes for CATSDPGSYNEQFF.